This T cell receptor beta chain emerged from a study of cytomegalovirus exposure and HLA in healthy donors. Study-wide results and limits: Rarity held for most TCR sequences, but there were some public TCRs that occurred in many donors. As was reported, the HLA-A and HLA-B alleles of most subjects were accurately predicted from TCR beta sequences.

Vbeta (60) and Jbeta (13) primers were used in the PCR. Sequenced by immunoSEQ multiplex PCR; TCRdb stores in-frame clones only, minus some. In the table there are around 150,000 clones, less than 85% of which are singletons. CDR3 length equals 15 residues. CDR1 is MGHDK and CDR2 is SYGVNS in the germline V gene. After removal of 2 bases from V and 4 bases from J, the junction contained 6 bases not matched to a gene. Despite likely unrecorded immune exposures, the donors were nominally healthy at the time of sampling. Points on this clone: The antigen is unknown.

The TCR sequence derives from a man aged 40-55 years in good health and CMV-seronegative. Material for sequencing was PBMCs. The genes are TRBV25-1 and TRBJ1-2; 8 nucleotides match TRBD1. The CDR3 spells CASSETGGVGYGYTF. CDR3 sequence (DNA): TGTGCCAGCAGTGAAACAGGGGGTGTTGGCTATGGCTACACCTTC.